This T cell receptor (beta chain) was recovered during a study of T cells after somatic rescue of genetic block. Data came from immunoSEQ multiplex PCR; TCRdb stores just in-frame clones and leaves some out. The data contain about 70,000 clones, 92% of them singletons. The sequenced material came from peripheral blood mononuclear cells (PBMCs). This TCR came from a man aged 35-49 years.

Here the CDR3 DNA reads TGTGCCAGCAGCTGGGACTACCAAGAGACCCAGTACTTC. This gives the protein CASSWDYQETQYF. The genes are TRBV5-4 and TRBJ2-5; perhaps TRBD2 as D (6 bases). CDR1 and CDR2 from the germline V gene are SGHNT and YYREEE (reference sequence). Trimming pared 3 bases from V and 0 bases from J, leaving 6 bases between. The CDR3 extends over 13 amino acids.